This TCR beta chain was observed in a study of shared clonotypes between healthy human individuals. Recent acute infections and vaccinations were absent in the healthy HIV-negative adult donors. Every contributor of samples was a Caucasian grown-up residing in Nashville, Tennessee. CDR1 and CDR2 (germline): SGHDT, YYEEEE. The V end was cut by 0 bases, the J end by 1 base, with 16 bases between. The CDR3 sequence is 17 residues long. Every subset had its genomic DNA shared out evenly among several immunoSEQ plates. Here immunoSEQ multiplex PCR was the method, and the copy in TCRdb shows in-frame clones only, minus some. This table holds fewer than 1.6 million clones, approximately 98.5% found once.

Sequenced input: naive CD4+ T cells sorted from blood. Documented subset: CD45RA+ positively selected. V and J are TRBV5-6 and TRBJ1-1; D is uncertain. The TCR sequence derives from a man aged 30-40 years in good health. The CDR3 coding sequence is TGTGCCAGCAGCTTGGTACTCATTCAAGGAAGGAACACTGAAGCTTTCTTT. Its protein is CASSLVLIQGRNTEAFF.